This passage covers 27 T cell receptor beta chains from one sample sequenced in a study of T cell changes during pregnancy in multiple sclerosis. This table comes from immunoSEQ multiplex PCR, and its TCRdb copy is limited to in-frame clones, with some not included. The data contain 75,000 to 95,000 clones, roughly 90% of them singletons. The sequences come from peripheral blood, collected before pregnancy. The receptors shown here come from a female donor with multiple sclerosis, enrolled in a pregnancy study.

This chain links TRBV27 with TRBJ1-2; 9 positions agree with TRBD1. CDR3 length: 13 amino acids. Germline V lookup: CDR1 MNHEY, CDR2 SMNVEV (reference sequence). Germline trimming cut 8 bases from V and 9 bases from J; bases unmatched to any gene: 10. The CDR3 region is CASRPGQGIRYTF. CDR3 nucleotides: TGTGCCAGCCGCCCTGGACAGGGGATTCGCTACACCTTC.

The CDR3 reads CASSLAGGPARNIHGYTF. DNA for the CDR3: TGCGCCAGCAGCTTGGCCGGAGGACCAGCCAGAAACATTCATGGCTACACCTTC. The V and J genes are TRBV5-1 and TRBJ1-2, with D uncertain. Trimming cost V 0 bases and J 6 bases, with 24 bases left between them. Looked up from germline, CDR1 is SGHRS and CDR2 is YFSETQ. The CDR3 extends over 18 amino acids.

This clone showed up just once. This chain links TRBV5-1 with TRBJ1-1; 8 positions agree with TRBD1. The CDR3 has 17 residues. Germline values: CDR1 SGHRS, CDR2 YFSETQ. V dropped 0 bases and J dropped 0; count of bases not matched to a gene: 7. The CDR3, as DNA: TGCGCCAGCAGCTTGGCTCCCCCAGGGGGCCTGAACACTGAAGCTTTCTTT. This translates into CASSLAPPGGLNTEAFF.

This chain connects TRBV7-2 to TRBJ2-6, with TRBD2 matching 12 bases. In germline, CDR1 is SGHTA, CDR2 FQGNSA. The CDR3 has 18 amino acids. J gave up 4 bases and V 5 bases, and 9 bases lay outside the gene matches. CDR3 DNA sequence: TGTGCCAGCAGCCTTCTAGCGGGAGGGGCTCTAGGGGCCAACGTCCTGACTTTC. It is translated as CASSLLAGGALGANVLTF.

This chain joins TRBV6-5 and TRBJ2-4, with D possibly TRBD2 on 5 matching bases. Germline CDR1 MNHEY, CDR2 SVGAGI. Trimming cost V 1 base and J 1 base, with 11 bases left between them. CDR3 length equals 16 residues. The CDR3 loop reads CASSYYGRGAKNIQYF. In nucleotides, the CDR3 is TGTGCCAGCAGTTACTACGGCAGAGGGGCCAAAAACATTCAGTACTTC.

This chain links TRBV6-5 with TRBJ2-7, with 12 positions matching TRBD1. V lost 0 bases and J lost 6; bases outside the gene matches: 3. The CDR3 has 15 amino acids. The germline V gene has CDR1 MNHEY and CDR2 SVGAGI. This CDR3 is CASSYSGTGGVEQYF. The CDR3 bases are TGTGCCAGCAGTTACTCAGGGACAGGGGGCGTCGAGCAGTACTTC.

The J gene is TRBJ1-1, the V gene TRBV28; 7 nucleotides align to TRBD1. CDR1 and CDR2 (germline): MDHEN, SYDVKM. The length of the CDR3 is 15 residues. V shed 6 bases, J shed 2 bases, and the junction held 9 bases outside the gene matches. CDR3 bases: TGTGCCAGCAGGATACAGGGGAATCCTAACACTGAAGCTTTCTTT. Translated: CASRIQGNPNTEAFF.

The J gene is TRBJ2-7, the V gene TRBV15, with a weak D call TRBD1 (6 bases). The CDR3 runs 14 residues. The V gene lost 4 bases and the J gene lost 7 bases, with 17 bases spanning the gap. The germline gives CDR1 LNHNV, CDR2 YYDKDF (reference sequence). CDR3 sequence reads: CATSTLTGFREQYF. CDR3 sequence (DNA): TGTGCCACCAGCACTCTGACAGGCTTTCGGGAGCAGTACTTC.

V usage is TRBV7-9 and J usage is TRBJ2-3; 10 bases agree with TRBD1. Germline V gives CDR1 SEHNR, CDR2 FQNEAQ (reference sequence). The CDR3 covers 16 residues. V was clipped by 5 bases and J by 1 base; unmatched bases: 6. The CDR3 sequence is CASSTPTGGGTDTQYF. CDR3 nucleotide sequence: TGTGCCAGCAGCACACCGACAGGGGGCGGCACAGATACGCAGTATTTT.

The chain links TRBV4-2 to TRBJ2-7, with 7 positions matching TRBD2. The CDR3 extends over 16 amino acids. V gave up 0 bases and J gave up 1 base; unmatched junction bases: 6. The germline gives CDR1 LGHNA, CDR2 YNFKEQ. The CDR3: CASSQDASGVSYEQYF. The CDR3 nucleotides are TGTGCCAGCAGCCAAGATGCCAGCGGGGTTTCCTACGAGCAGTACTTC.

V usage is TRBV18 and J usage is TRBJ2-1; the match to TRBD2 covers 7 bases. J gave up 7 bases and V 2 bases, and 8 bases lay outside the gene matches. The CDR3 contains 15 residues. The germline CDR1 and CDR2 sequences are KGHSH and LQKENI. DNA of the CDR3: TGTGCCAGCTCACCAACGAGGGGAGGGAAAAATGAGCAGTTCTTC. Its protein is CASSPTRGGKNEQFF.

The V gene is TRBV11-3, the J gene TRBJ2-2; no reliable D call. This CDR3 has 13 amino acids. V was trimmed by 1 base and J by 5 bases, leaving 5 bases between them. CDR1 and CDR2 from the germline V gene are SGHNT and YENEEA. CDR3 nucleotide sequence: TGTGCCAGCAGCTTAGTCCGGACCGGGGAGCTGTTTTTT. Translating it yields CASSLVRTGELFF.

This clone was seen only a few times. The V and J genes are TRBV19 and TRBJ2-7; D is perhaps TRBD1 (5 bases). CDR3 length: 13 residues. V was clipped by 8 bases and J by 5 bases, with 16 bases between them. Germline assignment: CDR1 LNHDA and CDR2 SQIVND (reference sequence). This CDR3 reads CASAAGPDHEQYF. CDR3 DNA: TGTGCCAGTGCAGCAGGGCCGGATCACGAGCAGTACTTC. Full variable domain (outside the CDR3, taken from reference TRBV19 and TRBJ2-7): DGGITQSPKYLFRKEGQNVTLSCEQNLNHDAMYWYRQDPGQGLRLIYYSQIVNDFQKGDIAEGYSVSREKKESFPLTVTSAQKNPTAFYLCASAAGPDHEQYFGPGTRLTVT.

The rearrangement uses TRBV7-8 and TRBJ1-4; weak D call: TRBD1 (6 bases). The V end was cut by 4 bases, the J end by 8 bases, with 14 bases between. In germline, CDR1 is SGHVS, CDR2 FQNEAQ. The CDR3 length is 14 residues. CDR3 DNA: TGTGCCAGCAGCTCGAAAACAGGGAGCGAAAAACTGTTTTTT. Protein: CASSSKTGSEKLFF. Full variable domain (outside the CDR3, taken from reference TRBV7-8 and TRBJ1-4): GAGVSQSPRYKVAKRGQDVALRCDPISGHVSLFWYQQALGQGPEFLTYFQNEAQLDKSGLPSDRFFAERPEGSVSTLKIQRTQQEDSAVYLCASSSKTGSEKLFFGSGTQLSVL.

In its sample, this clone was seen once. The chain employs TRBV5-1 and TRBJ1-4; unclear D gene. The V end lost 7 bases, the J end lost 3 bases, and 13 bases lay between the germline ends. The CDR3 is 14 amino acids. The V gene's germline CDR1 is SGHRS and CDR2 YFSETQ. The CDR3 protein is CASGSGLPNEKLFF. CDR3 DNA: TGCGCCAGCGGTAGTGGTCTTCCTAATGAAAAACTGTTTTTT. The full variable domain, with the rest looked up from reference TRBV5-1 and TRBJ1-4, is KAGVTQTPRYLIKTRGQQVTLSCSPISGHRSVSWYQQTPGQGLQFLFEYFSETQRNKGNFPGRFSGRQFSNSRSEMNVSTLELGDSALYLCASGSGLPNEKLFFGSGTQLSVL.

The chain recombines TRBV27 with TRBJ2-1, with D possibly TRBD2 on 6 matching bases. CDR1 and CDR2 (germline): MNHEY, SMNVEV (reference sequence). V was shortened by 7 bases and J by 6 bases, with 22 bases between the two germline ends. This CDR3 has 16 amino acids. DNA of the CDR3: TGTGCCAGCACCTCATCTAGCGCCAATGCGCCCAATGAGCAGTTCTTC. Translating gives CASTSSSANAPNEQFF.

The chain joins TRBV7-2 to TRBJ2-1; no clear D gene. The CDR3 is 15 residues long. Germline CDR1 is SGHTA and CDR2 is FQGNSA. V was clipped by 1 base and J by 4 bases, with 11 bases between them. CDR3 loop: CASSLVPVTYNEQFF. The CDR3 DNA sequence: TGTGCCAGCAGCTTAGTACCGGTCACTTACAATGAGCAGTTCTTC.

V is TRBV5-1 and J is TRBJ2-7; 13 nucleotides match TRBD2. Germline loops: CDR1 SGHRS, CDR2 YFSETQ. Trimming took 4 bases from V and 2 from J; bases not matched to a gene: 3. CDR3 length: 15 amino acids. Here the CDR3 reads CASSRTSGRAYEQYF. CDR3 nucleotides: TGCGCCAGCAGCCGGACTAGCGGGAGAGCCTACGAGCAGTACTTC.

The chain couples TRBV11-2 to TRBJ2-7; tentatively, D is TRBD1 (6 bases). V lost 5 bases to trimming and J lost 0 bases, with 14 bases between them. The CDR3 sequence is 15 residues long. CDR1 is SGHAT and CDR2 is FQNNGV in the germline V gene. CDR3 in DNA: TGTGCCAGCAGCCCCGGACAGTCTAGCTCCTACGAGCAGTACTTC. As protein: CASSPGQSSSYEQYF.

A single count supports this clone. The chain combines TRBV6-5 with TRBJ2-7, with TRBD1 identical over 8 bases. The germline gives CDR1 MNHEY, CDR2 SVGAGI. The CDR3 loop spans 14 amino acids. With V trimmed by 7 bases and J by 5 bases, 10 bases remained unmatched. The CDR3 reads CASNSGQGGNEQYF. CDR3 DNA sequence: TGTGCCAGCAATTCAGGACAGGGTGGGAACGAGCAGTACTTC.

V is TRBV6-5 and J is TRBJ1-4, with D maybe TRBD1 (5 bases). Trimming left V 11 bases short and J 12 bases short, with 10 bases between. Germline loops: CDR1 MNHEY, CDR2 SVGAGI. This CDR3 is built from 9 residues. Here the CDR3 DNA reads TGTGCCCCAGAAGGGGAACTGTTTTTT. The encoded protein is CAPEGELFF.

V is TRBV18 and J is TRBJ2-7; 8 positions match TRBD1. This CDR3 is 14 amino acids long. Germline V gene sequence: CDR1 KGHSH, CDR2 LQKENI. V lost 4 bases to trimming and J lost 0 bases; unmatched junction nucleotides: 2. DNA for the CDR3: TGTGCCAGCTCACGTGGGACAGGCTCCTACGAGCAGTACTTC. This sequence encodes CASSRGTGSYEQYF. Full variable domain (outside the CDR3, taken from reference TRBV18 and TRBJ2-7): NAGVMQNPRHLVRRRGQEARLRCSPMKGHSHVYWYRQLPEEGLKFMVYLQKENIIDESGMPKERFSAEFPKEGPSILRIQQVVRGDSAAYFCASSRGTGSYEQYFGPGTRLTVT.

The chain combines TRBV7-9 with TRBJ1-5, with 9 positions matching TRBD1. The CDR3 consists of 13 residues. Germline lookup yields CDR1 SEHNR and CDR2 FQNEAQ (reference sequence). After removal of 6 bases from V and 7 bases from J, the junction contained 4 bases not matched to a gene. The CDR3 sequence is CASSRGQGQPQHF. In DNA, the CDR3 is TGTGCCAGCAGTCGTGGACAGGGGCAGCCCCAGCATTTT.

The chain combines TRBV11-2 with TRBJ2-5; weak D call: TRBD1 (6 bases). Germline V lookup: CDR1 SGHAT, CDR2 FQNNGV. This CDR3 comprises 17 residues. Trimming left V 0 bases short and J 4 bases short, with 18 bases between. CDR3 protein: CASSLERRHRALETQYF. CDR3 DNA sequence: TGTGCCAGCAGCTTAGAGCGTCGGCACAGGGCTCTAGAGACCCAGTACTTC.

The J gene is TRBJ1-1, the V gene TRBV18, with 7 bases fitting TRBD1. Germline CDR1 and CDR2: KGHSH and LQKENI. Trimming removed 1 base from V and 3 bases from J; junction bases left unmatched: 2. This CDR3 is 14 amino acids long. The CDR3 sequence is CASSPQGAHTEAFF. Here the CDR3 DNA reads TGTGCCAGCTCACCACAGGGGGCCCACACTGAAGCTTTCTTT.

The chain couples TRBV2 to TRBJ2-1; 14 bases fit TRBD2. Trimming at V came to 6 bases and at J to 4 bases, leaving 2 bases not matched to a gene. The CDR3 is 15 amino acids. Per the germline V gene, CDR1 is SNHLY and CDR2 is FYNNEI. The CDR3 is CASRGTSGGYNEQFF. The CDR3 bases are TGTGCCAGCAGGGGGACTAGCGGGGGTTACAATGAGCAGTTCTTC.

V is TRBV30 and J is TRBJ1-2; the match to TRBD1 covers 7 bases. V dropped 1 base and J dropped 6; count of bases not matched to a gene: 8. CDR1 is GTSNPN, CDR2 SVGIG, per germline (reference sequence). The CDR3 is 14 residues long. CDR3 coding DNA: TGTGCCTGGAGTGGTGACAGGGCGAAGGATGGCTACACCTTC. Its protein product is CAWSGDRAKDGYTF. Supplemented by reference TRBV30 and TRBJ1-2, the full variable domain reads SQTIHQWPATLVQPVGSPLSLECTVEGTSNPNLYWYRQAAGRGLQLLFYSVGIGQISSEVPQNLSASRPQDRQFILSSKKLLLSDSGFYLCAWSGDRAKDGYTFGSGTRLTVV.